Included here is one T cell receptor (beta chain) sequence, with context. Its target is unknown. The sample belongs to a study of cytomegalovirus exposure and HLA in healthy donors. Findings of the study overall: In a later analysis, common viral pathogens appeared linked to several of the most significant clusters.

V was clipped by 1 base and J by 0 bases, with 7 bases between them. CDR3 length: 14 residues. CDR1 and CDR2 (germline): SGHTA, FQGNSA. The primer mix had 60 Vbeta and 13 Jbeta primers. Data came from immunoSEQ multiplex PCR; TCRdb stores just in-frame clones and leaves some out. Of roughly 150,000 clones listed, 70% to 90% are singletons. The chain joins TRBV7-2 to TRBJ2-7; unclear D gene. The specimen sequenced was PBMCs. The receptor comes from a man under 40 in good health and CMV-seropositive. The CDR3 protein is CASSLGLSSYEQYF. The CDR3 DNA is TGTGCCAGCAGCTTAGGACTCAGCTCCTACGAGCAGTACTTC.